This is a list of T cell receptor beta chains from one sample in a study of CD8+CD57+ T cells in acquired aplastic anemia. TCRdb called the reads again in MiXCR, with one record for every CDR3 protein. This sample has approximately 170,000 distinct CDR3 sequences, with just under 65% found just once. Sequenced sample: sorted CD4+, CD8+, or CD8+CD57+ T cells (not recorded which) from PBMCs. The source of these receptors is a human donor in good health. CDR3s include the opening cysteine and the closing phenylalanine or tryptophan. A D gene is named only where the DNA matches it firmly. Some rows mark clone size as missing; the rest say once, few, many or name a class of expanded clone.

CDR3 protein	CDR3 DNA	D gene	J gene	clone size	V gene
CASSLGGQGHEQYF	TGCGCCAGCAGCTTGGGAGGACAGGGTCACGAGCAGTACTTC	TRBD1	TRBJ2-7	.	TRBV5-1
CASTSFREKNEQFF	TGTGCCAGCACCTCCTTCAGGGAGAAGAATGAGCAGTTCTTC	.	TRBJ2-1	few	TRBV27
CASSEGRIDSNYGYTF	TGTGCCAGCAGCGAAGGTCGTATCGACAGCAACTATGGCTACACCTTC	.	TRBJ1-2	.	TRBV7-2
CATGDSSGNTIYF	TGTGCCACGGGCGATAGCTCTGGAAACACCATATATTTT	.	TRBJ1-3	.	TRBV14
CSARVGGEKLFF	TGCAGTGCCCGGGTGGGGGGGGAAAAACTGTTTTTT	.	TRBJ1-4	.	TRBV20-1
CSARALDRENTEAFF	TGCAGTGCTAGAGCCTTGGACAGGGAGAACACTGAAGCTTTCTTT	TRBD1	TRBJ1-1	.	TRBV20-1
CASSLGGGPSEQYF	TGTGCCAGCAGCTTAGGCGGGGGGCCCTCGGAGCAGTACTTC	TRBD2	TRBJ2-7	.	TRBV7-3
CASSQADRTDQPQHF	TGCGCCAGCAGCCAAGCGGACAGGACCGATCAGCCCCAGCATTTT	TRBD1	TRBJ1-5	.	TRBV4-1
CASSQGTLNTGELFF	TGTGCCAGCAGCCAGGGGACCTTGAACACCGGGGAGCTGTTTTTT	.	TRBJ2-2	many	TRBV3-1
CASSLGGPGPGTFSYEQYF	TGTGCCAGCAGCTTGGGAGGCCCAGGGCCAGGAACTTTTTCCTACGAGCAGTACTTC	.	TRBJ2-7	.	TRBV5-4
CASSFTGGSYEQYF	TGCGCCAGCAGCTTCACAGGGGGCTCCTACGAGCAGTACTTC	TRBD1	TRBJ2-7	many	TRBV5-1
CASSLTGGEETQYF	TGTGCCAGCAGCTTGACCGGGGGGGAAGAGACCCAGTACTTC	TRBD2	TRBJ2-5	.	TRBV11-1
CASSEAKGWIREQYF	TGTGCCAGCAGTGAAGCCAAGGGGTGGATTCGCGAGCAGTACTTC	.	TRBJ2-7	.	TRBV2
CAWMGLGETQYF	TGTGCCTGGATGGGCCTCGGGGAGACCCAGTACTTC	.	TRBJ2-5	.	TRBV30
CASSFGVSGYTF	TGTGCCAGCAGCTTCGGGGTGTCTGGCTACACCTTC	.	TRBJ1-2	many	TRBV11-2
CASTLGYPGEQYF	TGTGCCAGCACCCTTGGTTACCCGGGTGAGCAGTACTTC	.	TRBJ2-7	few	TRBV6-5
CASSRGTRLATLTNEQFF	TGTGCCAGCAGCCGTGGGACTCGGCTGGCCACTCTAACCAATGAGCAGTTCTTC	.	TRBJ2-1	.	TRBV7-8
CASSTGTPVDEQFF	TGTGCCAGCAGCACCGGGACACCGGTCGATGAGCAGTTCTTC	.	TRBJ2-1	.	TRBV7-9
CASSGRLAGGHGANTGELFF	TGTGCCAGCAGCGGGCGACTAGCGGGAGGACACGGCGCGAACACCGGGGAGCTGTTTTTT	TRBD2	TRBJ2-2	many	TRBV9
CSASHGGNGYTF	TGCAGTGCTAGTCACGGGGGAAATGGCTACACCTTC	.	TRBJ1-2	.	TRBV20-1
CATGSVGQGTVKQYF	TGTGCCACCGGGAGTGTTGGACAGGGAACCGTCAAGCAGTACTTC	TRBD1	TRBJ2-7	few	TRBV15
CASSLDRATGSTDTQYF	TGTGCCAGCAGCTTAGACCGGGCTACTGGAAGCACAGATACGCAGTATTTT	.	TRBJ2-3	once	TRBV7-9
CASSQLGTGLDYGYTF	TGCGCCAGCAGCCAACTCGGGACAGGGCTCGACTATGGCTACACCTTC	TRBD1	TRBJ1-2	many	TRBV4-1
CASSSFTERETQYF	TGTGCCAGTAGCAGCTTTACCGAACGGGAGACCCAGTACTTC	.	TRBJ2-5	many	TRBV19
CATSDRDLTLNEQFF	TGTGCCACCAGTGACCGGGACCTAACCCTCAATGAGCAGTTCTTC	.	TRBJ2-1	.	TRBV24-1
CASSFLGANEQYF	TGCGCCAGCAGCTTCCTCGGAGCGAACGAGCAGTACTTC	.	TRBJ2-7	.	TRBV5-1
CASRGQASGNTIYF	TGTGCCAGCAGGGGACAGGCCTCTGGAAACACCATATATTTT	TRBD1	TRBJ1-3	.	TRBV2
CASSLGADDRQGSGF	TGTGCCAGCAGCTTGGGAGCCGACGACAGGCAGGGTTCCGGCTTC	.	TRBJ2-4	.	TRBV5-6
CASGPPEGLNTEAFF	TGTGCCAGCGGACCCCCTGAGGGACTCAACACTGAAGCTTTCTTT	.	TRBJ1-1	.	TRBV2
CASSFREVGETQYF	TGCGCCAGCAGCTTTCGGGAAGTGGGAGAGACCCAGTACTTC	.	TRBJ2-5	.	TRBV5-1
CASSNTSGSYEQYF	TGTGCCAGCAGCAATACTAGCGGGAGCTACGAGCAGTACTTC	TRBD2	TRBJ2-7	.	TRBV24-1
CSAPSDSFYEQYF	TGCAGTGCCCCGAGTGACAGCTTCTACGAGCAGTACTTC	.	TRBJ2-7	.	TRBV20-1
CSAARAVVYEQYF	TGCAGTGCGGCCAGGGCGGTGGTTTACGAGCAGTACTTC	.	TRBJ2-7	few	TRBV20-1
CATSRVSHTDTQYF	TGTGCCACCAGCAGAGTCTCCCACACAGATACGCAGTATTTT	.	TRBJ2-3	few	TRBV15
CATTTERGNTGELFF	TGTGCCACCACTACAGAGCGGGGCAACACCGGGGAGCTGTTTTTT	TRBD2	TRBJ2-2	.	TRBV15
CSARVGLAGYEQYF	TGCAGTGCTAGAGTCGGACTAGCGGGCTACGAGCAGTACTTC	TRBD2	TRBJ2-7	many	TRBV20-1
CASSSQGLYTGYTF	TGTGCCAGTAGTTCCCAGGGGCTTTATACGGGCTACACCTTC	.	TRBJ1-2	.	TRBV19
CASRLNGYEQYF	TGTGCCAGCAGACTGAACGGCTACGAGCAGTACTTC	.	TRBJ2-7	many	TRBV2
CASSWAGTGDYEQYF	TGTGCCAGCAGCTGGGCCGGGACAGGGGACTACGAGCAGTACTTC	TRBD1	TRBJ2-7	once	TRBV11-3
CSVETGHEQFF	TGCAGCGTTGAGACAGGTCATGAGCAGTTCTTC	.	TRBJ2-1	many	TRBV29-1
CASSYSAGAQETQYF	TGTGCCAGCAGTTACTCTGCGGGGGCACAAGAGACCCAGTACTTC	.	TRBJ2-5	.	TRBV2
CSARDRLKTYEQYF	TGCAGTGCTAGAGATCGTTTGAAGACCTACGAGCAGTACTTC	.	TRBJ2-7	.	TRBV20-1
CASSSRDFDNEQFF	TGTGCCAGCAGTTCCCGGGACTTCGACAATGAGCAGTTCTTC	.	TRBJ2-1	once	TRBV12-3/TRBV12-4
CASSLGGEDTQYF	TGTGCCAGCAGCTTAGGCGGGGAAGATACGCAGTATTTT	.	TRBJ2-3	.	TRBV7-6
CASSLEGGPEKLFF	TGTGCCAGCAGCTTAGAAGGAGGGCCTGAAAAACTGTTTTTT	.	TRBJ1-4	.	TRBV13
CSAGPGLAANEQFF	TGCAGTGCTGGCCCGGGACTAGCGGCCAATGAGCAGTTCTTC	TRBD2	TRBJ2-1	few	TRBV20-1
CATSRGFGGTDTQYF	TGTGCCACCAGCAGGGGGTTTGGGGGCACAGATACGCAGTATTTT	.	TRBJ2-3	few	TRBV15
CATSREVVAGNNEQFF	TGTGCCACCAGCCGAGAGGTAGTAGCGGGAAACAATGAGCAGTTCTTC	TRBD2	TRBJ2-1	.	TRBV15